Listed here is a single T cell receptor beta chain. The data originate from a study of cytomegalovirus exposure and HLA in healthy donors. CDR3 length: 16 residues. CDR1 is SGHNT, CDR2 YYREEE, per germline (reference sequence). Trimming at V came to 4 bases and at J to 0 bases, leaving 2 bases not matched to a gene. Primers for the PCR totalled 60 Vbeta and 13 Jbeta. Profiling relied on immunoSEQ multiplex PCR, and the TCRdb table lists in-frame clones only, not all of them. The data hold about 130,000 clones, with about three quarters observed a single time. The clonotype was recovered from a female donor in good health and CMV-seropositive. The sample was PBMCs. This chain links TRBV5-4 with TRBJ2-4, with 12 bases aligning to TRBD2. The CDR3 loop is CASSPGLAGAKNIQYF. The CDR3 region has the DNA TGTGCCAGCAGCCCGGGACTAGCGGGAGCCAAAAACATTCAGTACTTC.